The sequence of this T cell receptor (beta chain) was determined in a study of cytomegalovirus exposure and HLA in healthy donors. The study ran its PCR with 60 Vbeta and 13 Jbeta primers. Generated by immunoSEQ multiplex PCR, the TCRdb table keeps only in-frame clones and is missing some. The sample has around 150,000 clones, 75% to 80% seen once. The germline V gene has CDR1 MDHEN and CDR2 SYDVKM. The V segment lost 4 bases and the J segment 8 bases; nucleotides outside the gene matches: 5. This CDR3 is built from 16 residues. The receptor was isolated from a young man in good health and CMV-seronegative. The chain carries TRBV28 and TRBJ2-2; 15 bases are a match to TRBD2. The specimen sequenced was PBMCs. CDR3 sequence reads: CASSYAGLAGGGELFF. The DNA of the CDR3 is TGTGCCAGCAGTTACGCGGGACTAGCGGGAGGTGGGGAGCTGTTTTTT. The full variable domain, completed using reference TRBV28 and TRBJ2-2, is DVKVTQSSRYLVKRTGEKVFLECVQDMDHENMFWYRQDPGLGLRLIYFSYDVKMKEKGDIPEGYSVSREKKERFSLILESASTNQTSMYLCASSYAGLAGGGELFFGEGSRLTVL.